The 14 T cell receptor beta chains given below trace back to one sample, sequenced in a study of blood T cell repertoires in COVID-19. Only in-frame clones appear in the TCRdb table, and some are missing; sequencing was by immunoSEQ multiplex PCR. This sample has fewer than 75,000 clones; almost 95% occur once, and the top ten carry about 4.6%. Sequenced: peripheral blood. Receptors were obtained from a man aged 45 to 65 with active COVID-19.

The chain carries TRBV7-6 and TRBJ2-3; 9 nucleotides match TRBD1. CDR1 and CDR2 (germline): SGHVS, FNYEAQ. V trimming: 4 bases; J trimming: 4 bases; junction bases outside the gene matches: 9. This CDR3 contains 16 residues. The CDR3 sequence is CASSSRTGEDADTQYF. As DNA, the CDR3 is TGTGCCAGCAGCTCCCGGACAGGGGAGGACGCAGATACGCAGTATTTT.

The rearrangement uses TRBV9 and TRBJ2-2; 8 bases map to TRBD1. Germline CDR1 SGDLS, CDR2 YYNGEE. V was clipped by 0 bases and J by 6 bases; unmatched bases: 4. The CDR3 consists of 15 residues. CDR3 sequence (DNA): TGTGCCAGCAGCGTAGATGGACAGGGCTCCGGGGAGCTGTTTTTT. Protein sequence: CASSVDGQGSGELFF.

This clone was recorded once. This chain joins TRBV28 and TRBJ2-7, with a possible D match to TRBD2 (5 bases). This CDR3 is built from 16 residues. Germline CDR1 and CDR2: MDHEN and SYDVKM. Trimming stripped 3 bases from V and 6 bases from J, with 21 bases between. The DNA of the CDR3 is TGTGCCAGCAGTTTCGGACTCAGAAGAAGATCCCTCGAGCAGTACTTC. Translation: CASSFGLRRRSLEQYF.

This chain joins TRBV3-1 (or the pseudogene TRBV3-2) and TRBJ1-6, with D uncertain. CDR3 length: 14 amino acids. Germline CDR1 and CDR2: LGHDT and YNNKEL (reference sequence). V was clipped by 8 bases and J by 6 bases, with 14 bases between them. CDR3 loop: CASSPSGSNSPLHF. The CDR3 nucleotides are TGTGCCAGCTCCCCCTCCGGGAGTAATTCACCCCTCCACTTT.

The chain uses TRBV12-3 or TRBV12-4 and TRBJ1-1, with no clear D. CDR3 length: 11 residues. V lost 2 bases and J lost 14, with 12 bases in between. The DNA of the CDR3 is TGTGCCAGCAGTTTACCCCCGCGGGTCTTCTTT. It translates to CASSLPPRVFF.

Written as DNA, the CDR3 is TGTGCCAGCTCACCATATGAAGGGCCAGGGGGAAGTGCAAAACTGTTTTTT. Its translation is CASSPYEGPGGSAKLFF. This chain uses TRBV18 with TRBJ1-4; 7 nucleotides agree with TRBD1. With 2 bases clipped from V and 10 bases from J, the junction kept 16 bases outside the gene matches. The germline V gene has CDR1 KGHSH and CDR2 LQKENI. The CDR3 is made up of 17 amino acids.

The gene calls are TRBV28 and TRBJ2-5; 7 bases are shared with TRBD2. The CDR3 sequence is 16 residues long. Trimming took 7 bases from V and 3 from J; bases not matched to a gene: 14. The germline gives CDR1 MDHEN, CDR2 SYDVKM. CDR3 protein: CASTIPTGGPKETQYF. CDR3 DNA: TGTGCCAGCACCATCCCAACGGGGGGTCCTAAAGAGACCCAGTACTTC.

The chain joins TRBV28 to TRBJ2-3, with 12 bases identical to TRBD1. V dropped 7 bases and J dropped 3; count of bases not matched to a gene: 14. The length of the CDR3 is 18 residues. CDR1 is MDHEN, CDR2 SYDVKM, per germline. For the CDR3, the DNA is TGTGCCAGCAACCCCCCCCTGGGACAGGGGGCGCATACAGATACGCAGTATTTT. Translated: CASNPPLGQGAHTDTQYF.

This chain uses TRBV3-1 (or the pseudogene TRBV3-2) with TRBJ2-7, with 7 bases aligning to TRBD1. The CDR3 is made up of 16 amino acids. V shed 2 bases and J 1 base; nucleotides not matched to a gene: 8. Germline CDR1 reads LGHDT; CDR2 reads YNNKEL (reference sequence). CDR3 sequence reads: CASSQSRTGQSYEQYF. The CDR3 region has the DNA TGTGCCAGCAGCCAATCCAGGACAGGACAATCCTACGAGCAGTACTTC.

CDR3 in amino acids: CASSPGTSGSYYEQYF. The CDR3 DNA follows: TGTGCCAGCAGCCCAGGGACTAGCGGGAGCTATTACGAGCAGTACTTC. This chain uses TRBV5-4 with TRBJ2-7; 14 positions match TRBD2. Germline loops: CDR1 SGHNT, CDR2 YYREEE (reference sequence). The length of the CDR3 is 16 residues. Trimming took 4 bases from V and 4 from J; bases not matched to a gene: 7.

This rearrangement joins TRBV5-4 to TRBJ1-3, with D tentatively TRBD1 (6 bases). The germline V gene has CDR1 SGHNT and CDR2 YYREEE (reference sequence). Trimming pared 0 bases from V and 0 bases from J, leaving 10 bases between. This CDR3 comprises 16 residues. The CDR3 nucleotides are TGTGCCAGCAGCTTGGGGACAGTTCTCTCTGGAAACACCATATATTTT. Its protein product is CASSLGTVLSGNTIYF.

The chain has TRBV5-1 and TRBJ1-1, with D unresolved. Germline V gene lookup returns CDR1 SGHRS and CDR2 YFSETQ. The germline V and J ends were trimmed by 0 bases and 8 bases, with 8 bases remaining between them. The CDR3 sequence is 12 residues long. CDR3 amino acids: CASSLEAGEAFF. In DNA form, the CDR3 reads TGCGCCAGCAGCTTGGAGGCAGGAGAAGCTTTCTTT. Full variable domain (rest looked up from reference TRBV5-1 and TRBJ1-1): KAGVTQTPRYLIKTRGQQVTLSCSPISGHRSVSWYQQTPGQGLQFLFEYFSETQRNKGNFPGRFSGRQFSNSRSEMNVSTLELGDSALYLCASSLEAGEAFFGQGTRLTVV.

The chain couples TRBV25-1 to TRBJ1-3; 7 bases align to TRBD1. CDR3 length: 18 residues. Looked up from germline, CDR1 is MGHDK and CDR2 is SYGVNS. Unmatched junction bases numbered 11, after V lost 2 bases and J lost 1 base. The CDR3 spells CASSEGFSGDSSGNTIYF. Here the CDR3 DNA reads TGTGCCAGCAGTGAAGGGTTCTCGGGGGACAGTTCTGGAAACACCATATATTTT.

The rearrangement links TRBV19 to TRBJ2-1; weak D call: TRBD2 (5 bases). This CDR3 contains 14 residues. V was shortened by 6 bases and J by 4 bases, with 13 bases between the two germline ends. Germline values: CDR1 LNHDA, CDR2 SQIVND (reference sequence). CDR3 amino acids: CASRIRTGYNEQFF. The CDR3 DNA reads as TGTGCCAGTAGGATAAGGACTGGTTACAATGAGCAGTTCTTC.